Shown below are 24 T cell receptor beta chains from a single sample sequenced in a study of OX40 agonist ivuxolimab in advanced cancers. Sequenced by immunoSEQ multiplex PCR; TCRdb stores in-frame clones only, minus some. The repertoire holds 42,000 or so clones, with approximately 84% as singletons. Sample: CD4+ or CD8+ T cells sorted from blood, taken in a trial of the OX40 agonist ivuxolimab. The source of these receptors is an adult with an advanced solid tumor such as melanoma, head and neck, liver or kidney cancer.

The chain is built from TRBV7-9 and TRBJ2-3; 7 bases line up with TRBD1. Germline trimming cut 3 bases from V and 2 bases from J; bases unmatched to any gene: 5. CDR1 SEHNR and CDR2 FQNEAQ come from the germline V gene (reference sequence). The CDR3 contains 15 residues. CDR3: CASSFPGQPTDTQYF. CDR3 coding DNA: TGTGCCAGCAGCTTTCCGGGACAGCCCACAGATACGCAGTATTTT.

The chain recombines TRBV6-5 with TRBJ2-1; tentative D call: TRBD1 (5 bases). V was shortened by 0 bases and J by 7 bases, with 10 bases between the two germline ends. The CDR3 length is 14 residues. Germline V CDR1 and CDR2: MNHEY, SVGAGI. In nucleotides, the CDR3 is TGTGCCAGCAGTTACTCGAGTAAGGGGAATGAGCAGTTCTTC. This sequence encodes CASSYSSKGNEQFF.

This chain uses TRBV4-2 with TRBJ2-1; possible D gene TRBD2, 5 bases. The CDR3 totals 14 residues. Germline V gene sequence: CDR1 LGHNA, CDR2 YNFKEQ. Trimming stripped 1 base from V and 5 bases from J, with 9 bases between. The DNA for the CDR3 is TGTGCCAGCAGCCAAGGCTTAGCGAACAATGAGCAGTTCTTC. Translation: CASSQGLANNEQFF.

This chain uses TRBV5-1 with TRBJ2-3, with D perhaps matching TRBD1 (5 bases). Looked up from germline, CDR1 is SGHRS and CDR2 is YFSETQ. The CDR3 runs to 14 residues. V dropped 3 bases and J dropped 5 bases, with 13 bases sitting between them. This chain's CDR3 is CASSYRQPQDTQYF. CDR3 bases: TGCGCCAGCAGCTACCGACAGCCACAAGATACGCAGTATTTT.

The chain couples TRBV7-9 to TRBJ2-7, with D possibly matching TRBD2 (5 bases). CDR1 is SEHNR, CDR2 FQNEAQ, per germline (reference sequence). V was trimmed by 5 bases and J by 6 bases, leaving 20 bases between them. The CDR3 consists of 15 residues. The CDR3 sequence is CASSPRWPSLSEQYF. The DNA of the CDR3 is TGTGCCAGCAGCCCCCGATGGCCTAGCCTATCCGAGCAGTACTTC.

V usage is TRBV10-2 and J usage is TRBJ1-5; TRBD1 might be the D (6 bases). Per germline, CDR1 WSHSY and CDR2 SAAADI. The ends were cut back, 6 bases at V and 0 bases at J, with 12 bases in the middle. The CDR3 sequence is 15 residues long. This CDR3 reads CASRDLTGSNQPQHF. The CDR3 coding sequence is TGCGCCAGCAGGGACTTGACAGGTAGCAATCAGCCCCAGCATTTT.

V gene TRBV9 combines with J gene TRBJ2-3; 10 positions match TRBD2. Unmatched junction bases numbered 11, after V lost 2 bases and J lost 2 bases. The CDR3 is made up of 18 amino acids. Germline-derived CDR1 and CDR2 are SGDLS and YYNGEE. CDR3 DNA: TGTGCCAGCAGCGTTAGCGGGGGGTGGGTTATAGCCACAGATACGCAGTATTTT. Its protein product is CASSVSGGWVIATDTQYF. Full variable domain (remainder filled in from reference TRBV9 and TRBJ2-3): DSGVTQTPKHLITATGQRVTLRCSPRSGDLSVYWYQQSLDQGLQFLIQYYNGEERAKGNILERFSAQQFPDLHSELNLSSLELGDSALYFCASSVSGGWVIATDTQYFGPGTRLTVL.

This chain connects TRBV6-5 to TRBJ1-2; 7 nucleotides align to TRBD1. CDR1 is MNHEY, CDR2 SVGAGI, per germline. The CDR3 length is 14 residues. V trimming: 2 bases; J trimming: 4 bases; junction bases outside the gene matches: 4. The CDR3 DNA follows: TGTGCCAGCAGTTACCAGGGGGGCCGCTATGGCTACACCTTC. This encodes CASSYQGGRYGYTF.

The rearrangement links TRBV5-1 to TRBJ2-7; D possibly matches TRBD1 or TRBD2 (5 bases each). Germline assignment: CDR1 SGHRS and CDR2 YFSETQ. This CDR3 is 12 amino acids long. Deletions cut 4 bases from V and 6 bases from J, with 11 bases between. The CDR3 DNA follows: TGCGCCAGCAGCCCCGGGACGGGCGAGCAGTACTTC. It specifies CASSPGTGEQYF.

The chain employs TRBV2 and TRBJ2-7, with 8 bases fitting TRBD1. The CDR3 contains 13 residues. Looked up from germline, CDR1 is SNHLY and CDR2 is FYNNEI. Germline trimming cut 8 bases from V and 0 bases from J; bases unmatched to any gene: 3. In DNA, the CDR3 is TGTGCCAGCGAGGGACAGGACTCCTACGAGCAGTACTTC. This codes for CASEGQDSYEQYF.

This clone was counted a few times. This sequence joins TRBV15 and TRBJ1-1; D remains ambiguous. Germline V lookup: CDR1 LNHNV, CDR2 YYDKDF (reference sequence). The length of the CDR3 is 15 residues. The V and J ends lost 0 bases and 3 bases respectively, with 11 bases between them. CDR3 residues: CATSRDKGLYTEAFF. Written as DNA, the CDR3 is TGTGCCACCAGCAGAGATAAGGGCCTATACACTGAAGCTTTCTTT.

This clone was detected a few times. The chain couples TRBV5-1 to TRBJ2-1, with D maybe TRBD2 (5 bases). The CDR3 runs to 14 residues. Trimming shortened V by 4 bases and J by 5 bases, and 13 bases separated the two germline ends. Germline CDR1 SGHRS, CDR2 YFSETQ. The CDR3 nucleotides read TGCGCCAGCAGCGGGGTCAGCGGACACAATGAGCAGTTCTTC. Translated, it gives CASSGVSGHNEQFF.

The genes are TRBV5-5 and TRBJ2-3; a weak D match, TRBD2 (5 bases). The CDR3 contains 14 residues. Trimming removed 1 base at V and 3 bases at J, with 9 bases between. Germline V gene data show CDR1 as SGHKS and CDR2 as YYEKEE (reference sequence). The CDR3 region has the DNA TGTGCCAGCAGCTTGAATCGAGGGACAGATACGCAGTATTTT. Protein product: CASSLNRGTDTQYF.

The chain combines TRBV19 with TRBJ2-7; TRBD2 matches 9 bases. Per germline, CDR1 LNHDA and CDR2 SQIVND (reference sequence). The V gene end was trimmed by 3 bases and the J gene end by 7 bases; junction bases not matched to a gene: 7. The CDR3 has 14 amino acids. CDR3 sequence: CASSMTSGAGEQYF. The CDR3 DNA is TGTGCCAGTAGTATGACTAGCGGCGCTGGGGAGCAGTACTTC.

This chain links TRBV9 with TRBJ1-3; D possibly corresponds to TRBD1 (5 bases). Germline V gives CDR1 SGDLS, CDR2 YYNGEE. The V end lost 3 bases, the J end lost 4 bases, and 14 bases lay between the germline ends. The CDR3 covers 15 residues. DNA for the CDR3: TGTGCCAGCAGCGCTGGACACCTAGAGGGAAACACCATATATTTT. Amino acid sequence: CASSAGHLEGNTIYF. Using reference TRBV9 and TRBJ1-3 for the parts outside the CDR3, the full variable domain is DSGVTQTPKHLITATGQRVTLRCSPRSGDLSVYWYQQSLDQGLQFLIQYYNGEERAKGNILERFSAQQFPDLHSELNLSSLELGDSALYFCASSAGHLEGNTIYFGEGSWLTVV.

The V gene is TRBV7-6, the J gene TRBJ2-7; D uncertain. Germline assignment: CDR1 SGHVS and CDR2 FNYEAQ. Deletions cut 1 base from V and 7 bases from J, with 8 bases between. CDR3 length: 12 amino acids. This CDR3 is CASSLGSIEQYF. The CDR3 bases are TGTGCCAGCAGCTTAGGTTCTATTGAGCAGTACTTC.

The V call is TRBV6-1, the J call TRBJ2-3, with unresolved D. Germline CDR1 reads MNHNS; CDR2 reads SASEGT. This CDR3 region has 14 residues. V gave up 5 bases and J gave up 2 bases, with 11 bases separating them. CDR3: CASSNIGDTDTQYF. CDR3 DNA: TGTGCCAGCAGTAATATTGGAGACACAGATACGCAGTATTTT.

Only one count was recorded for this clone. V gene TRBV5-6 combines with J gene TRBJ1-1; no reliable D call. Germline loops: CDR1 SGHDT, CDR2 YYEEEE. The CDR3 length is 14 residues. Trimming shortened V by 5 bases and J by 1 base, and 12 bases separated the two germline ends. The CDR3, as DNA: TGTGCCAGCAGTCAAAAGCTTTGGAACACTGAAGCTTTCTTT. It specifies CASSQKLWNTEAFF.

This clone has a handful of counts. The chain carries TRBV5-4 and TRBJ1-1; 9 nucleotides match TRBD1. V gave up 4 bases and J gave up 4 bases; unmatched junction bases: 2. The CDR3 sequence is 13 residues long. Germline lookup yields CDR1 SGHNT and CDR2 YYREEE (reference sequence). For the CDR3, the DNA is TGTGCCAGCAGCCTGGACAGGGGCACTGAAGCTTTCTTT. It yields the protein CASSLDRGTEAFF.

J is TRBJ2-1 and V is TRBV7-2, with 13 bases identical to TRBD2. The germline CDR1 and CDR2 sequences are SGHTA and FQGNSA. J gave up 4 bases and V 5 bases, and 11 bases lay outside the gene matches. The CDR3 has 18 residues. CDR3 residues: CASSPTTSGRPPYNEQFF. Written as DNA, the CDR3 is TGTGCCAGCAGCCCCACGACTAGCGGGAGGCCTCCGTACAATGAGCAGTTCTTC.

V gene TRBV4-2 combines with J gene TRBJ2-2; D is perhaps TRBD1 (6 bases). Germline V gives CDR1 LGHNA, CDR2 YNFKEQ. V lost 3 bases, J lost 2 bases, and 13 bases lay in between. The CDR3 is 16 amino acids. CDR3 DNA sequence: TGTGCCAGCAGCCACCCCTGGGACACTAACACCGGGGAGCTGTTTTTT. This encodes CASSHPWDTNTGELFF.

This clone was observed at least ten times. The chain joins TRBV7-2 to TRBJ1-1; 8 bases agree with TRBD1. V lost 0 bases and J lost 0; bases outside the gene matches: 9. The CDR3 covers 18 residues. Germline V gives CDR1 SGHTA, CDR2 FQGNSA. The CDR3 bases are TGTGCCAGCAGCTTAGCTCCGCCCGGGACAGGCTTGAACACTGAAGCTTTCTTT. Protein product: CASSLAPPGTGLNTEAFF.

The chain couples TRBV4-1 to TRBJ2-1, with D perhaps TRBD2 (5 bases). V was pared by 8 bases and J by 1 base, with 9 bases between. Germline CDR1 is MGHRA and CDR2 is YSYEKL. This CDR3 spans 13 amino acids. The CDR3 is CASCGESYNEQFF. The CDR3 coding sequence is TGCGCCAGCTGTGGGGAGTCCTACAATGAGCAGTTCTTC.

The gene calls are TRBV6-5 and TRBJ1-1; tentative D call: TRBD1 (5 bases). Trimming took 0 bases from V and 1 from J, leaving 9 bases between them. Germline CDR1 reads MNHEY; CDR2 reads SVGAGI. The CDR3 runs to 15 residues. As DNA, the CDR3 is TGTGCCAGCAGTTACTCCGGGGGGGGGAACACTGAAGCTTTCTTT. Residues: CASSYSGGGNTEAFF.